This T cell receptor beta chain was profiled in a study of CD8+CD57+ T cells in acquired aplastic anemia. Study background: DNA per sorted CD4+ or CD8+ sample ranged about 0.2 to 30 ug, averaging 3.2 ug. Roughly 11 million reads, on average, were obtained for CD4+ cells from healthy donors. The study's findings and limits: CD8+ Simpson's diversity showed no significant patient-control difference.

The germline V and J ends were trimmed by 3 bases and 15 bases, with 15 bases remaining between them. The V gene's germline CDR1 is LNHNV and CDR2 YYDKDF (reference sequence). This CDR3 has 12 residues. Comment on this clonotype: Its matching antigen is unknown.

Genomic DNA served as template for TCR beta VDJ and CDR3 profiling. TCRdb used MiXCR to reprocess the reads, holding one entry per CDR3 protein. The sample records around 180,000 distinct CDR3 sequences, about three fifths being singletons. What was sequenced was sorted CD4+, CD8+, or CD8+CD57+ T cells (not recorded which) from PBMCs. The J gene is TRBJ2-1, the V gene TRBV15; D is undetermined. The receptor was derived from a human donor in good health. CDR3 nucleotide sequence: TGTGCCACCAGCAGCGACTCCCCCCAGCTGTTCTTC. It is translated as CATSSDSPQLFF.